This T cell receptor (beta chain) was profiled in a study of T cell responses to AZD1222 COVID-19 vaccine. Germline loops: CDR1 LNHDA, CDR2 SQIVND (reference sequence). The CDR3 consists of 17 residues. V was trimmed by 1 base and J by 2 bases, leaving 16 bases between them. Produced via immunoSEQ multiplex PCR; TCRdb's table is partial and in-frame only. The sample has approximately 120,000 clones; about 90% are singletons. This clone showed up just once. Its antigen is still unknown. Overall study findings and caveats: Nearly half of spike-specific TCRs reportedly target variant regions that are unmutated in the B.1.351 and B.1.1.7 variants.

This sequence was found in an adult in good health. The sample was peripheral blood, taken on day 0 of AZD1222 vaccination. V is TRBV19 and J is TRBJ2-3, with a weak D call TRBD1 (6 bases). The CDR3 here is CASSIGPTGRFTDTQYF. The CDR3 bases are TGTGCCAGTAGTATAGGCCCGACAGGAAGATTCACAGATACGCAGTATTTT.